This T cell receptor (beta chain) was identified during a study of breast tumors, draining lymph nodes, adjacent tissues. General observations from the study: Tumor and nontumor repertoires were significantly more similar in luminal-like than in basal-like breast cancer. The data were judged consistent with most tumor T cells coming from lymph node and expanding in tumor. Tumors had less TCR diversity than lymph nodes, more than nontumor tissue.

Germline V gene lookup returns CDR1 LNHDA and CDR2 SQIVND (reference sequence). The J segment lost 5 bases and the V segment lost 11 bases, leaving 12 bases of the junction unmatched. This CDR3 region has 14 residues. TCRdb re-derived calls from the multiplex PCR reads in MiXCR, one entry per CDR3 protein. The table lists around 130,000 distinct CDR3 sequences, over 25% of them singletons. Axillary draining lymph nodes of breast cancer patients supplied the node samples. Remarks on this clonotype: What it recognizes is unknown.

The chain has TRBV19 and TRBJ2-5; TRBD1 matches at 9 bases. The specimen was axillary lymph node tissue. This TCR derives from a female donor with breast cancer. Some clones in this sample may be carry-over from other donors' samples. The CDR3 sequence is CACSMTGGRETQYF. Written as DNA, the CDR3 is TGTGCCTGCAGTATGACAGGGGGTCGGGAGACCCAGTACTTC.